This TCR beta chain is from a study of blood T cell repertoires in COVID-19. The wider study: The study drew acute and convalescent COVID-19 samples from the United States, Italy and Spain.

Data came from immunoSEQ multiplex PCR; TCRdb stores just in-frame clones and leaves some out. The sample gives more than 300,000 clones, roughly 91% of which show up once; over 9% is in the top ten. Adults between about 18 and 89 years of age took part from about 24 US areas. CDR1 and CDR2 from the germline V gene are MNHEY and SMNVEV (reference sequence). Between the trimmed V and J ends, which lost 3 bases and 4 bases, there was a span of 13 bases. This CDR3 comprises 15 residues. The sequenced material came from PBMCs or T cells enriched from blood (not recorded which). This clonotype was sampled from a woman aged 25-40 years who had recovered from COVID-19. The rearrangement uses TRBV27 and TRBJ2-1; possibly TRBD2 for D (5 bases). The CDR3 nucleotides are TGTGCCAGCAGTTTGGTGGGAGCTAATTACAATGAGCAGTTCTTC. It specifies CASSLVGANYNEQFF.